A selection of T cell receptor beta chains follows, all from one sample in a study of T cell responses to AZD1222 COVID-19 vaccine. Here immunoSEQ multiplex PCR was the method, and the copy in TCRdb shows in-frame clones only, minus some. The table records tens of thousands of clones, roughly nine tenths of them present only once. This specimen consisted of peripheral blood, obtained on day 0 of AZD1222 vaccination. Receptors were obtained from an adult in good health. CDR3s include the opening cysteine and the closing phenylalanine or tryptophan. A D gene is named only where the DNA matches it firmly. The listing skips clone size in some rows; elsewhere it reads once, few, many or a size class.

abundance	v_gene	d_gene	j_gene	CDR3nt	CDR3aa
NA	TRBV6-5	TRBD1	TRBJ2-7	TGTGCCAGCAGTTACTCGGCAGGGGGCACCTACGAGCAGTACTTC	CASSYSAGGTYEQYF
NA	TRBV7-2	NA	TRBJ1-6	TGTGCCAGCAGCCAGGAAGGGGGATTGACACCCCTCCACTTT	CASSQEGGLTPLHF
NA	TRBV12-5	TRBD1	TRBJ2-7	TGTGCTAGTGGTTTGGTACTGGGACAGGGGTCTTCCTACGAGCAGTACTTC	CASGLVLGQGSSYEQYF
NA	TRBV4-2	TRBD2	TRBJ2-7	TGTGCCAGCAGCCAACTAGCGGGGACCGCCTACGAGCAGTACTTC	CASSQLAGTAYEQYF
NA	TRBV6-4	NA	TRBJ2-2	TGTGCCAGCAGTAGGGACTTCAACACCGGGGAGCTGTTTTTT	CASSRDFNTGELFF
NA	TRBV25-1	NA	TRBJ2-2	TGTGCCAGCAGTGAATCTGGGACCGGGGAGCTGTTTTTT	CASSESGTGELFF
once	TRBV30	NA	TRBJ1-1	TGTGCCTGGAGTGTACGACCGAACACTGAAGCTTTCTTT	CAWSVRPNTEAFF
once	TRBV9	TRBD2	TRBJ2-7	TGTGCCAGCAGCGTAGGGCTAGCGGGAGAGTACGAGCAGTACTTC	CASSVGLAGEYEQYF
NA	TRBV19	NA	TRBJ2-7	TGTGCCAGTAGTACTCGACAGGCCCCCCGGGGGGAGCAGTACTTC	CASSTRQAPRGEQYF
NA	TRBV7-3	NA	TRBJ2-1	TGTGCCAGCAGCCCCCAAGGACAGAGCAATGACGGGCAGTTCTTC	CASSPQGQSNDGQFF
NA	TRBV28	NA	TRBJ1-6	TGTGCCAGCAGTTTAAATAGGGGGTCAGGTTCACCCCTCCACTTT	CASSLNRGSGSPLHF
NA	TRBV7-9	NA	TRBJ1-3	TGTGCCAGCAGCTCGGACGGCTCTGGAAACACCATATATTTT	CASSSDGSGNTIYF
NA	TRBV28	NA	TRBJ2-6	TGTGCCAGCAGTTTCATAAGTACCAACGTCCTGACTTTC	CASSFISTNVLTF
NA	TRBV30	NA	TRBJ2-3	TGTGCCTGGAATAGCGGCCTCACAGATACGCAGTATTTT	CAWNSGLTDTQYF
medium-sized	TRBV19	NA	TRBJ1-4	TGTGCCAGTAGCCGAAAGGGGGAATCTAATGAAAAACTGTTTTTT	CASSRKGESNEKLFF
NA	TRBV7-9	TRBD1	TRBJ1-5	TGTGCCAGCGGTCGTGGGACAGGGATGACCCAGCCCCAGCATTTT	CASGRGTGMTQPQHF
NA	TRBV20-1	NA	TRBJ1-1	TGCAGTGCCCGGGGGCACACTGAAGCTTTCTTT	CSARGHTEAFF
NA	TRBV6-5	NA	TRBJ1-1	TGTGCCAGCAGTTATCTGAACGGGAACACTGAAGCTTTCTTT	CASSYLNGNTEAFF
NA	TRBV3-1/TRBV3-2	NA	TRBJ2-3	TGTGCCAGCAGCCAAGGTCGGGACCTAAACACAGATACGCAGTATTTT	CASSQGRDLNTDTQYF
NA	TRBV19	TRBD1	TRBJ1-1	TGTGCCAGTATGGACAGGGCCCGGACTGAAGCTTTCTTT	CASMDRARTEAFF
NA	TRBV27	NA	TRBJ1-3	TGTGCCAGCCGCCCCATTACATCGGGCCATAACACCATATATTTT	CASRPITSGHNTIYF
NA	TRBV6-5	TRBD1	TRBJ1-1	TGTGCCAGCAGCCCCCCCAGGGGGCTGACTGAAGCTTTCTTT	CASSPPRGLTEAFF
few	TRBV10-2	NA	TRBJ1-1	TGCGCCAGCAGCGGGCAGGGGAACACTGAAGCTTTCTTT	CASSGQGNTEAFF
NA	TRBV19	NA	TRBJ2-7	TGTGCCAGTAGTATAGATGACGGGAGCTCCTACGAGCAGTACTTC	CASSIDDGSSYEQYF
NA	TRBV30	NA	TRBJ1-1	TGTGCCTGGAGTGTACAAGTCGTCCCCCTCTTT	CAWSVQVVPLF
once	TRBV6-5	NA	TRBJ1-2	TGTGCCAGCCGGGGGGAGAATGGCTACACCTTC	CASRGENGYTF
NA	TRBV6-6	TRBD2	TRBJ2-3	TGTGCCAGCAGCGACGGACTAGCGGGAGGGCCAGATACGCAGTATTTT	CASSDGLAGGPDTQYF
NA	TRBV19	NA	TRBJ1-2	TGTGCCAGTATTAGCACCTATGGCTACACCTTC	CASISTYGYTF
NA	TRBV28	NA	TRBJ2-2	TGTGCCAGCAGTTTCATGGGGCCGAACACCGGGGAGCTGTTTTTT	CASSFMGPNTGELFF
NA	TRBV19	NA	TRBJ2-1	TGTGCCAGTAGTGAAGCCAACAGGAGGTACAATGAGCAGTTCTTC	CASSEANRRYNEQFF
NA	TRBV19	NA	TRBJ1-5	TGTGCCAGTAGGAGCTCAGGGGATCAGCCCCAGCATTTT	CASRSSGDQPQHF
NA	TRBV19	NA	TRBJ1-4	TGTGCCAGTAGTATGCAGGGGTTCGGTGAAAAACTGTTTTTT	CASSMQGFGEKLFF
few	TRBV5-1	NA	TRBJ1-1	TGCGCCAGCAGCTCCGACGGTGAGAACACTGAAGCTTTCTTT	CASSSDGENTEAFF
NA	TRBV4-1	NA	TRBJ2-5	TGCGCCAGCAGCCAAGATCGAGGGACTGGTAACCAAGAGACCCAGTACTTC	CASSQDRGTGNQETQYF
NA	TRBV27	NA	TRBJ1-2	TGTGCCAGCAGTTTAAACCGGTACGGTGGCTACACCTTC	CASSLNRYGGYTF
NA	TRBV3-1/TRBV3-2	NA	TRBJ2-4	TGTGCCAGCAGCCAAGTTCTAGGTTTAGCCAAAAACATTCAGTACTTC	CASSQVLGLAKNIQYF
NA	TRBV19	NA	TRBJ1-3	TGTGCCAGTACCCCGACAGGCTCTGGAAACACCATATATTTT	CASTPTGSGNTIYF
NA	TRBV18	TRBD1	TRBJ2-2	TGTGCCAGCTCAAACGCCGGGACAGGACACACCGGGGAGCTGTTTTTT	CASSNAGTGHTGELFF
NA	TRBV7-6	NA	TRBJ2-5	TGTGCCAGCAGGAAGGACACGCAGCAAGAGACCCAGTACTTC	CASRKDTQQETQYF
NA	TRBV10-3	NA	TRBJ1-5	TGTGCCACCGCAGACACGGACAATCAGCCCCAGCATTTT	CATADTDNQPQHF
NA	TRBV3-1/TRBV3-2	NA	TRBJ1-1	TGTGCCAGCAGCCAAGTTGGACCGAACACTGAAGCTTTCTTT	CASSQVGPNTEAFF
few	TRBV12-3/TRBV12-4	NA	TRBJ2-6	TGTGCCAGCAGTCGGTCCGGGGCCAACGTCCTGACTTTC	CASSRSGANVLTF
NA	TRBV6-4	TRBD1	TRBJ1-1	TGTGCCAGCAGCCCCGCGACAGGGGTCATGAACACTGAAGCTTTCTTT	CASSPATGVMNTEAFF
NA	TRBV6-5	TRBD1	TRBJ1-2	TGTGCCAGCAGTTCCACAGCTCAGGGGGACTATGGCTACACCTTC	CASSSTAQGDYGYTF
once	TRBV19	NA	TRBJ1-5	TGTGCCAGTAGGCCCGATCGCCCAGTTAATCAGCCCCAGCATTTT	CASRPDRPVNQPQHF
NA	TRBV7-9	NA	TRBJ1-4	TGTGCCAGCAGCTGGCAGGGAAACGAAAAACTGTTTTTT	CASSWQGNEKLFF